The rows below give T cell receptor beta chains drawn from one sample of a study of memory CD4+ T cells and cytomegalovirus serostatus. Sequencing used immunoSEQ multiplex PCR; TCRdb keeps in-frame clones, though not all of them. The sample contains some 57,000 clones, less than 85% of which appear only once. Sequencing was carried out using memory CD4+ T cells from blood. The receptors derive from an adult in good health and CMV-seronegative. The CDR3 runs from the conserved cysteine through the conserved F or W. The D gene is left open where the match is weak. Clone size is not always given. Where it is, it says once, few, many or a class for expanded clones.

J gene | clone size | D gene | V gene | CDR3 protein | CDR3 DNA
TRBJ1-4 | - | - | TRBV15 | CATSREPGPYEKLFF | TGTGCCACCAGCAGAGAACCGGGCCCTTATGAAAAACTGTTTTTT
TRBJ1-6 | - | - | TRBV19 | CASSRQENNSPLHF | TGTGCCAGTAGCCGACAAGAAAATAATTCACCCCTCCACTTT
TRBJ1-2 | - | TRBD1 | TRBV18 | CASSPPTGRNYGYTF | TGTGCCAGCTCACCACCGACAGGGCGGAACTATGGCTACACCTTC
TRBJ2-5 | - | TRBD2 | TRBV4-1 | CASSLAGGETQYF | TGCGCCAGCAGTCTAGCGGGAGGAGAGACCCAGTACTTC
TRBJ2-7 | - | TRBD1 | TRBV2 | CASSLTGWNEQYF | TGTGCCAGCAGTCTGACAGGGTGGAACGAGCAGTACTTC
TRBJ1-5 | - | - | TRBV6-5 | CASRPARDQPQHF | TGTGCCAGCAGACCCGCCCGGGATCAGCCCCAGCATTTT
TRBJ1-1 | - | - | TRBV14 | CASSQDLRRATEAFF | TGTGCCAGCAGCCAAGATCTCCGGAGAGCCACTGAAGCTTTCTTT
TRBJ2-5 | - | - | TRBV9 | CASSLSDVGTQYF | TGTGCCAGCAGCCTATCCGACGTAGGGACCCAGTACTTC
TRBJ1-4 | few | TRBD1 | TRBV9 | CASSPTTGINEKLFF | TGTGCCAGCAGTCCGACGACAGGGATTAATGAAAAACTGTTTTTT
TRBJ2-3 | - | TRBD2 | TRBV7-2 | CASSLTSAPSTDTQYF | TGTGCCAGCAGCCTGACTAGCGCACCTAGCACAGATACGCAGTATTTT
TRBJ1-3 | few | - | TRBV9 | CASSVRGNTIYF | TGTGCCAGCAGCGTACGAGGAAACACCATATATTTT
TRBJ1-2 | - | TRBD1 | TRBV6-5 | CASSLGTGGDYGYTF | TGTGCCAGCAGCCTTGGGACAGGGGGGGACTATGGCTACACCTTC
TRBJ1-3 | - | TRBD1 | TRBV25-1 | CASSAGGSGNTIYF | TGTGCCAGCAGCGCAGGGGGCTCTGGAAACACCATATATTTT
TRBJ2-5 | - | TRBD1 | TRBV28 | CASKPGQGVRGFQYF | TGTGCCAGTAAACCGGGACAGGGGGTTCGAGGGTTTCAGTACTTC
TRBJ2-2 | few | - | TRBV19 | CASSIAPSRGELFF | TGTGCCAGTAGTATCGCACCTAGCCGCGGGGAGCTGTTTTTT
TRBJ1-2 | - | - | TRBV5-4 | CASSGDGYYGYTF | TGTGCCAGCAGCGGAGACGGATACTATGGCTACACCTTC
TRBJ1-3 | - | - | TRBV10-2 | CASSESRHSGNTIYF | TGCGCCAGCAGTGAGAGTCGGCACTCTGGAAACACCATATATTTT
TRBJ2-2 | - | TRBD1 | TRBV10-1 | CASSRDRATGELFF | TGCGCCAGCAGTCGGGACAGGGCCACCGGGGAGCTGTTTTTT
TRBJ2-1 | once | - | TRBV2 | CASTMSIAYNEQFF | TGTGCCAGCACGATGTCTATAGCCTACAATGAGCAGTTCTTC
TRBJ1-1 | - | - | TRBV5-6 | CASRLEFMNTEAFF | TGTGCCAGCAGGCTAGAATTTATGAACACTGAAGCTTTCTTT
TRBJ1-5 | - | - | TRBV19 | CASSIAGPNQPQHF | TGTGCCAGTAGTATAGCAGGGCCCAATCAGCCCCAGCATTTT
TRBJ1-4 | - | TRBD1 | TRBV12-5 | CASGLVGQPNEKLFF | TGTGCTAGTGGTTTGGTGGGACAGCCCAATGAAAAACTGTTTTTT
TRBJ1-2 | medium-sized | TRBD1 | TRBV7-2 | CASSPRTGLYGYTF | TGTGCCAGCAGCCCTCGGACAGGCCTCTATGGCTACACCTTC
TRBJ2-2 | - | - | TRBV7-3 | CASSYGGVNTGELFF | TGTGCCAGCAGCTATGGCGGGGTGAACACCGGGGAGCTGTTTTTT
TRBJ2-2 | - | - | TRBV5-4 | CASSFSSARHNTGELFF | TGTGCCAGCAGCTTCTCTTCTGCCCGGCATAACACCGGGGAGCTGTTTTTT
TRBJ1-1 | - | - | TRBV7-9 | CASSQGVMNTEAFF | TGTGCCAGCAGCCAAGGCGTGATGAACACTGAAGCTTTCTTT